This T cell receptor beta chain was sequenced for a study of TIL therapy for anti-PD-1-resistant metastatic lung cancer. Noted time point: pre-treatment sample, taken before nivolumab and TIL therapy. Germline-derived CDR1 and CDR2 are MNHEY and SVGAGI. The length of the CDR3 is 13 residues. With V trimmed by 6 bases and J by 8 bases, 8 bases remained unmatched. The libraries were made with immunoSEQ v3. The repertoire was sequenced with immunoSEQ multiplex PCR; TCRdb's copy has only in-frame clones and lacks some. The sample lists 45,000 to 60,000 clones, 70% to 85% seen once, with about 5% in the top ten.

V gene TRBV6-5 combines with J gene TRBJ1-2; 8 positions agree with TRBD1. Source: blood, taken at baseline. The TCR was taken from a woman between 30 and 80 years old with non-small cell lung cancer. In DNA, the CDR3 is TGTGCCAGCAGCCTGGACAGGGAGGGAGGCTACACCTTC. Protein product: CASSLDREGGYTF.